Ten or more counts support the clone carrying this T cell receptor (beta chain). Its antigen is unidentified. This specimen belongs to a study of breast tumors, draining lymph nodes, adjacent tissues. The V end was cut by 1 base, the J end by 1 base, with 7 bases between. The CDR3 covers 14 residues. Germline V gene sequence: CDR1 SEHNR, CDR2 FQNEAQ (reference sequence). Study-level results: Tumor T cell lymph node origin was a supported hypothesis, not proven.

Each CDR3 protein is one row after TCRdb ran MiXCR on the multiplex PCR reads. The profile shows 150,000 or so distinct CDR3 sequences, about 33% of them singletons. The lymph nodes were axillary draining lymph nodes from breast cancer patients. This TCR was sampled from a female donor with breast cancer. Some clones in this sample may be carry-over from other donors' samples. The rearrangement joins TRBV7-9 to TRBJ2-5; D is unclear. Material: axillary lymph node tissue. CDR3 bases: TGTGCCAGCAGCTTAGTTTCTGGCCAAGAGACCCAGTACTTC. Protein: CASSLVSGQETQYF.